These T cell receptor beta chains were read from a single sample in a study of blood T cell repertoires in COVID-19. Profiled with immunoSEQ multiplex PCR; TCRdb holds only in-frame clones, not every one. In the table there are about 360,000 clones, approximately 86% of which are singletons. The sample consisted of peripheral blood. Every receptor here comes from a woman aged 55-75 years with COVID-19, enrolled during active disease. CDR3s include the opening cysteine and the closing phenylalanine or tryptophan. The D gene is left open where the match is weak. For some rows the clone size is stated as once, few or many, or as a class when expanded; others skip it.

clone_size,j_call,d_call,v_call,cdr3_nt,cdr3_aa
once,TRBJ2-1,.,TRBV12-5,TGTGCTAGTGGTTCGCCGGGAATCACCTACAATGAGCAGTTCTTC,CASGSPGITYNEQFF
.,TRBJ1-3,.,TRBV29-1,TGCAGCGTTGTGTTGGGGGCAGGTGGAAACACCATATATTTT,CSVVLGAGGNTIYF
.,TRBJ2-2,.,TRBV5-1,TGCGCCAGCAGCTTAGGAGACGGGGAGCTGTTTTTT,CASSLGDGELFF
.,TRBJ1-5,.,TRBV27,TGTGCCAGCAGTTTAAGCGGGATTCAGCCCCAGCATTTT,CASSLSGIQPQHF
.,TRBJ1-1,.,TRBV9,TGTGCCAGCAGCGTAGACAGGGCGAGCACTGAAGCTTTCTTT,CASSVDRASTEAFF
.,TRBJ2-7,TRBD1,TRBV7-3,TGTGCCAGCAGCTCGGGACAGGGGGTGAACGAGCAGTACTTC,CASSSGQGVNEQYF
.,TRBJ2-5,.,TRBV11-3,TGTGCCAGCAGCTTAGATCGTTACGACAGAATGTACCAAGAGACCCAGTACTTC,CASSLDRYDRMYQETQYF
.,TRBJ2-3,.,TRBV6-5,TGTGCCAGCAGTTTAGGAACTAATACGCAGTATTTT,CASSLGTNTQYF
.,TRBJ1-1,.,TRBV14,TGTGCCAGCAGCCAAGATACCGGGATACTGATGGACACTGAAGCTTTCTTT,CASSQDTGILMDTEAFF
.,TRBJ2-7,TRBD2,TRBV10-2,TGCGCCAGCAGGGCGGGACTAGCGGAGTTTTACGAGCAGTACTTC,CASRAGLAEFYEQYF
.,TRBJ2-3,.,TRBV15,TGTGCCACCAGCAGAGCAATGGGGGGAAGCACAGATACGCAGTATTTT,CATSRAMGGSTDTQYF
.,TRBJ2-7,TRBD2,TRBV5-1,TGCGCCAGCAGCGTCTCTAGCGGGGTTTCCTACGAGCAGTACTTC,CASSVSSGVSYEQYF
.,TRBJ2-7,.,TRBV25-1,TGTGCCAGCAGTGTCTCCTGGCAGGACTACGAGCAGTACTTC,CASSVSWQDYEQYF
.,TRBJ2-1,TRBD1,TRBV18,TGTGCCAGCTCACCACCTGCGACAGGGGGCTACAATGAGCAGTTCTTC,CASSPPATGGYNEQFF
few,TRBJ1-2,.,TRBV7-6,TGTGCCAGCAGCTCCCAGGAAAATGCTATTAGCTACACCTTC,CASSSQENAISYTF
.,TRBJ1-2,TRBD1,TRBV9,TGTGCCAGCAGCACCTCGGGACAGACCTATGGCTACACCTTC,CASSTSGQTYGYTF
.,TRBJ2-7,TRBD2,TRBV5-6,TGTGCCAGCAGCTTATTGGCTAGCGGGGGCTACGAGCAGTACTTC,CASSLLASGGYEQYF
.,TRBJ1-2,.,TRBV2,TGTGCCAGCAGTGAAGCCCAAAAATACACCTTC,CASSEAQKYTF
once,TRBJ1-2,TRBD1,TRBV7-3,TGTGCCAGCAGCTTCGACAGGGTTCAGTCCTATGGCTACACCTTC,CASSFDRVQSYGYTF
.,TRBJ2-5,.,TRBV11-2,TGTGCCAGCAGCATCTCCTGGGCGCAGGCACCGTACTTC,CASSISWAQAPYF
.,TRBJ2-7,TRBD1,TRBV18,TGTGCCAGCTCACCGGGGACAGGGACCTACGAGCAGTACTTC,CASSPGTGTYEQYF
.,TRBJ1-2,TRBD1,TRBV4-2,TGTGCCAGCAGCCACCCGGGACAGCTTGGCGGCTACACCTTC,CASSHPGQLGGYTF
few,TRBJ2-1,.,TRBV20-1,TGCAGTGCTAGTTCAGGCAGGAGGGGCGAGCAGTTCTTC,CSASSGRRGEQFF
.,TRBJ2-3,.,TRBV2,TGTGCCAGCAGTGAAGGAGGGGGGGCCCGCACAGATACGCAGTATTTT,CASSEGGGARTDTQYF
once,TRBJ1-1,.,TRBV3-1/TRBV3-2,TGTGCCAGCAGTTTCGGAGCTGCGGGTGAAGCTTTCTTT,CASSFGAAGEAFF
.,TRBJ2-5,.,TRBV5-4,TGTGCCAGCAGCTTGGTACTGGGAGAGGAGACCCAGTACTTC,CASSLVLGEETQYF
.,TRBJ1-1,.,TRBV10-3,TGTGCCATCAGTGAAGTGGCAACGGAGGCTTTCTTT,CAISEVATEAFF
.,TRBJ2-3,.,TRBV4-1,TGCGCCAGCAGCCAGGGATTGAAGCGGGTGTCTAGCACAGATACGCAGTATTTT,CASSQGLKRVSSTDTQYF
.,TRBJ1-1,TRBD1,TRBV15,TGTGCCACCAGCAGAGGGGGGACAGGGCTTAACACTGAAGCTTTCTTT,CATSRGGTGLNTEAFF
.,TRBJ2-7,.,TRBV30,TGTGCCTGGAGCCTATTTACGGAGCAGTACTTC,CAWSLFTEQYF
.,TRBJ1-2,.,TRBV20-1,TGCAGTGCTAGTGGAGCGGGGGCCGGCTACACCTTC,CSASGAGAGYTF
.,TRBJ2-1,.,TRBV5-1,TGCGCCAGCAGCTTGGACAGGGATGGCTACAATGAGCAGTTCTTC,CASSLDRDGYNEQFF
.,TRBJ1-2,.,TRBV7-2,TGTGCCAGCAGTCCATACAGCTATGGCTACACCTTC,CASSPYSYGYTF
.,TRBJ2-3,.,TRBV24-1,TGTGCCACCAGTGACTCCCAGGGGTACACAGATACGCAGTATTTT,CATSDSQGYTDTQYF
once,TRBJ1-1,.,TRBV2,TGTGCCAGCAGTGAAGAAGCTGCTCCTTCCCCTGAAGCTTTCTTT,CASSEEAAPSPEAFF
.,TRBJ1-1,TRBD1,TRBV3-1/TRBV3-2,TGTGCCAGCAGCCAACCTGACAGGGGGGGCGCTGAAGCTTTCTTT,CASSQPDRGGAEAFF
.,TRBJ2-1,TRBD2,TRBV3-1/TRBV3-2,TGTGCCAGCAGCCAAGCCGGACCAGCGGGGAAACGGGGCAATGAGCAGTTCTTC,CASSQAGPAGKRGNEQFF
.,TRBJ2-3,TRBD2,TRBV7-3,TGTGCCAGCAGCGAAGGGACTAGCCGGACAGATACGCAGTATTTT,CASSEGTSRTDTQYF
.,TRBJ1-1,.,TRBV6-2/TRBV6-3,TGTGCCAGCAGCCGCCAGGGGATGACTGAAGCTTTCTTT,CASSRQGMTEAFF
.,TRBJ2-3,.,TRBV3-1/TRBV3-2,TGTGCCAGCAGCCAAGATGTAGTCCTTCCTAGCACAGATACGCAGTATTTT,CASSQDVVLPSTDTQYF
.,TRBJ2-7,TRBD2,TRBV27,TGTGCCAGCAGTTTATTTCCCCCCGGGAGGGGTGCCTACGAGCAGTACTTC,CASSLFPPGRGAYEQYF
.,TRBJ2-1,TRBD2,TRBV4-1,TGCGCCAGCAGCCCAGGACTAGCGGGGGTAATCACCTACAATGAGCAGTTCTTC,CASSPGLAGVITYNEQFF
.,TRBJ2-3,TRBD2,TRBV5-6,TGTGCCAGCAGCTCGAAAAAAGCGGGGGGATACGATACGCAGTATTTT,CASSSKKAGGYDTQYF
once,TRBJ2-7,TRBD2,TRBV11-3,TGTGCCAGCAGCGGGAGGGCCTTCTCCTACGAGCAGTACTTC,CASSGRAFSYEQYF
.,TRBJ2-1,TRBD2,TRBV29-1,TGCAGCGGTACTATAGCGGGGCCGCACAATGAGCAGTTCTTC,CSGTIAGPHNEQFF
.,TRBJ1-2,.,TRBV7-2,TGTGCCAGCAGCTCCCCCGGGGGGGTAGGTGGCTACACCTTC,CASSSPGGVGGYTF
.,TRBJ1-4,.,TRBV4-2,TGTGCCAGCAGCCAAGAGACTACGATCGGAAAACTGTTTTTT,CASSQETTIGKLFF
.,TRBJ1-3,TRBD1,TRBV7-2,TGTGCCAGCAGCTCGGGACAGGGGGTCCACACCATATATTTT,CASSSGQGVHTIYF
.,TRBJ1-1,.,TRBV12-3/TRBV12-4,TGTGCCAGCAGTTTCACCGGGAACACTGAAGCTTTCTTT,CASSFTGNTEAFF
.,TRBJ2-5,TRBD2,TRBV7-2,TGTGCCAGCAGCTTAGGACTAGCGGGGGACCGCGAGACCCAGTACTTC,CASSLGLAGDRETQYF
.,TRBJ1-6,TRBD1,TRBV6-6,TGTGCCAGCAGCCCCCAAGACAGGGGGTTCCATTCACCCCTCCACTTT,CASSPQDRGFHSPLHF
.,TRBJ2-3,TRBD2,TRBV7-2,TGTGCCAGCAGCTTAAGCGGGGGGGACACAGATACGCAGTATTTT,CASSLSGGDTDTQYF
.,TRBJ2-7,.,TRBV2,TGTGCCAGCAATCAACAGGGTGGGGGCTCCTACGAGCAGTACTTC,CASNQQGGGSYEQYF
.,TRBJ2-7,.,TRBV5-1,TGCGCCAGCAGCCCAGGGGTGGGAAACTCCTACGAGCAGTACTTC,CASSPGVGNSYEQYF
.,TRBJ1-6,TRBD1,TRBV5-1,TGCGCCAGCAGCCCGAGGACAGGGTATTCACCCCTCCACTTT,CASSPRTGYSPLHF